This TCR beta chain was profiled in a study of blood T cell repertoires in COVID-19. Study as a whole: Samples came from the United States, Italy and Spain, spanning acute and convalescent COVID-19.

Method: immunoSEQ multiplex PCR; TCRdb's copy keeps in-frame clones and lacks some. The sample has more than 50,000 clones; roughly 85% are singletons. V was shortened by 5 bases and J by 7 bases, with 21 bases between the two germline ends. The CDR3 has 15 residues. Germline V gene sequence: CDR1 KGHSH, CDR2 LQKENI. This clonotype originated in a human donor in a cohort sampled during active COVID-19. The chain links TRBV18 to TRBJ2-7; tentative D call: TRBD1 (5 bases). Sequenced sample: peripheral blood. This CDR3 is CASSFIEDSPGEQYF. For the CDR3, the DNA is TGTGCCAGCTCATTCATAGAAGACAGCCCCGGAGAGCAGTACTTC.